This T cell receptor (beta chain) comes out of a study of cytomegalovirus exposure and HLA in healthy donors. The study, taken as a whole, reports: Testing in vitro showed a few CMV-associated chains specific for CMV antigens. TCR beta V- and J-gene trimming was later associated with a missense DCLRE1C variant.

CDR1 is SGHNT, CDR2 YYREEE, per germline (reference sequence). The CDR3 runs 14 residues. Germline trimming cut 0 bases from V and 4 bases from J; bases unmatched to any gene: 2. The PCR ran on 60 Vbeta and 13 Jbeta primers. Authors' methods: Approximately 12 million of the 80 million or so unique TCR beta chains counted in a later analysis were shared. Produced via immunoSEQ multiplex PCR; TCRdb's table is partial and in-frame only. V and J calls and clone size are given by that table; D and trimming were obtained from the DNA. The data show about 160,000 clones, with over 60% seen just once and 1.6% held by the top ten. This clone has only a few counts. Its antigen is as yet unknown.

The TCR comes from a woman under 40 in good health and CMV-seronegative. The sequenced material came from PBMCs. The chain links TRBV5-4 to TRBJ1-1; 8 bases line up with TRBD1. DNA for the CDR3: TGTGCCAGCAGCTTGGACAGGGGGAGCACTGAAGCTTTCTTT. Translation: CASSLDRGSTEAFF.